This T cell receptor (beta chain) was recorded in a study of T cells after posttransplantation cyclophosphamide (dated by TCRdb to about 2016). Regarding the research as a whole: Using TRB sequencing, the study followed how the T cell repertoire reconstituted after myeloablative bone marrow transplantation in which posttransplantation cyclophosphamide served as GVHD prophylaxis. Samples from a few dozen PTCy-treated patients and about 17 related bone marrow donors of those patients were subjected to antigen receptor sequencing. In 3 patients, up to roughly 3 additional blood samples taken between 2 and 5.2 years after transplant also underwent TRB sequencing, as did pretransplant blood from 4 patients. Blood from all 30 or so PTCy patients who had 1-year posttransplant specimens underwent TRB sequencing. Public TRB sequences were checked against a database of over 3,500 sequences associated with responses to pathogens, tumor antigens, self-antigens and alloantigens. Because TRA and TRB clonality were tightly correlated in 9 samples, subsequent TCR analyses were focused on TRB only. Broader findings and caveats from the paper: Donor-recipient similarity was low at 1-2 months but rose over the first year, and later blood repertoires were often dominated by donor CD8+ memory clones. Across under 50 patients, recipient CMV seropositivity and CMV reactivation were highly associated with TRB clonality; PTCy diversity was similar to CNI/methotrexate controls. The TRB repertoires of T cells infiltrating skin or the GI tract showed only limited overlap with the TRB repertoires found in blood.

Worth noting for this clone: Its specific antigen is unknown. No base-level quality is on record; no much larger clone is a single base apart.

PTCy-treated patients were drawn from a prospective multi-institutional clinical trial. Mononuclear cells from peripheral blood and bone marrow were separated by Ficoll-Hypaque density centrifugation and then cryopreserved. TRB sequencing was run on genomic DNA with either the immunoSEQ assay at survey resolution or the hsTCRB kit. From the authors' description of their analysis: Initial read processing used immunoSEQ software, and repertoire analyses used the LymphoSeq R package. Clonality was computed as 1 minus normalized Shannon entropy; Gini coefficient was also calculated for each TRB dataset. To infer phenotypes in unsorted samples, TRB sequences from sorted subsets of the recipient or donor were mapped onto unsorted samples from the same recipient. TCRdb stores this immuneACCESS table with in-frame sequences only. Part of the clones is absent; in the studies checked, under half of the shortfall reflects unresolved V genes, and no reason is known for the rest. The V and J calls and the clone size are those of that table, but D and trimming were determined from the DNA. The sample table lists about 53,000 clones, around 84% of them with a count of one. The ten largest clones take up less than 3.5% of the sample.

Sequences LNHDA (CDR1) and SQIVND (CDR2) are obtained from the germline V gene (reference sequence). Including cysteine and phenylalanine, the CDR3 has 16 amino acids. Only the CDR3 part of the read is kept: 48 bases, read in frame from the first base. V is pruned by 6 bases and J by 3 bases, leaving 12 bases of the junction without a gene match. Here the chain combines TRBV19 and TRBJ2-7, with 9 bases aligning to TRBD1. Sequenced material: PBMCs. The receptor comes from a man between 25 and 39 years old with a blood cancer, CMV-positive, and with a related stem cell donor. The CDR3 region reads CASSLGSGTGNYEQYF. The DNA reads as follows: TGTGCCAGTAGCCTGGGATCAGGGACAGGGAACTACGAGCAGTACTTC.